The clone carrying this T cell receptor (beta chain) was counted between two and nine times. No antigen is known for it. The germline gives CDR1 MNHEY, CDR2 SMNVEV (reference sequence). There are 14 residues in the CDR3. With 4 bases removed from V and 8 bases from J, the gap between germline ends came to 12 bases. Brentuximab vedotin exposure varied, and every patient relapsed after autologous stem cell transplantation. Best responses fell into complete response, partial response or progressive disease. The data are from a study of PD-1 blockade in classical Hodgkin lymphoma. The table came from immunoSEQ multiplex PCR; TCRdb's copy has only in-frame clones and leaves some out. The sample holds nearly 25,000 clones, 69% seen once. General study points: When set against healthy donors, newly diagnosed patients were reported to show lower baseline TCR diversity. Patients newly diagnosed and complete responders had comparable baseline diversity.

This sample comprised peripheral blood mononuclear cells (PBMCs), obtained at baseline. The chain links TRBV27 to TRBJ1-6, with D uncertain. This TCR derives from a human donor with classical Hodgkin lymphoma. Here the CDR3 DNA reads TGTGCCAGCAGTTACGGAGGATCGGATTCACCCCTCCACTTT. Translating gives CASSYGGSDSPLHF.